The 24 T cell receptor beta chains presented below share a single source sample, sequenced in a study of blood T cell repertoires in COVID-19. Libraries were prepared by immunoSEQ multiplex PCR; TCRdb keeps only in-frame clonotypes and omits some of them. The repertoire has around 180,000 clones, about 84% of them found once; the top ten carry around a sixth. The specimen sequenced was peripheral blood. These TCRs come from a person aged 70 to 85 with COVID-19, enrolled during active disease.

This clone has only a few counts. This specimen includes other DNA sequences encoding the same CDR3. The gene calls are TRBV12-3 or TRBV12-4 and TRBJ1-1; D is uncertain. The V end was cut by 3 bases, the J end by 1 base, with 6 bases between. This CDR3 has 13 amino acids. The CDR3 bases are TGTGCCAGCAGTTTCCTGAGGAACACTGAAGCTTTCTTT. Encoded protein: CASSFLRNTEAFF.

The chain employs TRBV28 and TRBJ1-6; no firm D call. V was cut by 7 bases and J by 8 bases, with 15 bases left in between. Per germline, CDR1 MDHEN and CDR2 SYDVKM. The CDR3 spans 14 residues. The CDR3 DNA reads TGTGCCAGCACTCCAGCGCTGGGAGATTCACCCCTCCACTTT. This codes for CASTPALGDSPLHF.

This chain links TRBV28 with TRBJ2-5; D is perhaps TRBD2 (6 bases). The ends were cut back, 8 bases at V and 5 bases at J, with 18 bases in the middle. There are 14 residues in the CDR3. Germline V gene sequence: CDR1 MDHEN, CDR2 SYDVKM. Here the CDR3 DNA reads TGTGCCAGCGCAACGACGACTAGGCGTGAGACCCAGTACTTC. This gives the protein CASATTTRRETQYF. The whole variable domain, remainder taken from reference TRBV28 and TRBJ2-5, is DVKVTQSSRYLVKRTGEKVFLECVQDMDHENMFWYRQDPGLGLRLIYFSYDVKMKEKGDIPEGYSVSREKKERFSLILESASTNQTSMYLCASATTTRRETQYFGPGTRLLVL.

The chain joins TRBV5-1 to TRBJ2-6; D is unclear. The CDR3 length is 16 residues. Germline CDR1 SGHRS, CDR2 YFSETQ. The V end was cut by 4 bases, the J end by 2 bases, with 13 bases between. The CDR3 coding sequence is TGCGCCAGCAGCCCAGACACGGCCACTGGGGCCAACGTCCTGACTTTC. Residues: CASSPDTATGANVLTF.

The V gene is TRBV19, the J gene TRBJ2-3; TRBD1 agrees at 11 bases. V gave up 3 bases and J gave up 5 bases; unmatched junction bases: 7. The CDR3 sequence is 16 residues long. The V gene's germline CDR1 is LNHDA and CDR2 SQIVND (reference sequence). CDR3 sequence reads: CASSIGGQGVRDTQYF. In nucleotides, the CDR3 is TGTGCCAGTAGTATTGGGGGACAGGGGGTTCGAGATACGCAGTATTTT. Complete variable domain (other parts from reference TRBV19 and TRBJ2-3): DGGITQSPKYLFRKEGQNVTLSCEQNLNHDAMYWYRQDPGQGLRLIYYSQIVNDFQKGDIAEGYSVSREKKESFPLTVTSAQKNPTAFYLCASSIGGQGVRDTQYFGPGTRLTVL.

The CDR3 region has the DNA TGTGCCAGCAGAGACAGGGGTCTCGCGGGCGAGCAGTACTTC. Its translation is CASRDRGLAGEQYF. The genes are TRBV2 and TRBJ2-7; TRBD1 matches 8 bases. Germline V CDR1 and CDR2: SNHLY, FYNNEI. V shed 6 bases, J shed 6 bases, and the junction held 10 bases outside the gene matches. The CDR3 totals 14 residues.

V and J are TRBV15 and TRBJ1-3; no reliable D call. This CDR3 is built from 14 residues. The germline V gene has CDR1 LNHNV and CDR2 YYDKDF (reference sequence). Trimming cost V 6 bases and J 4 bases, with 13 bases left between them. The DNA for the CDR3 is TGTGCCACCAGTCTAACAGCCGCCGGAAACACCATATATTTT. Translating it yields CATSLTAAGNTIYF.

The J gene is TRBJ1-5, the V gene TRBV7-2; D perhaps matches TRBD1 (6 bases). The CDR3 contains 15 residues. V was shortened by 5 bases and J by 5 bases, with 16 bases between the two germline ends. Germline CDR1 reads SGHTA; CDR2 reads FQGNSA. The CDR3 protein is CASSLRGSAHQPQHF. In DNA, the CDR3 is TGTGCCAGCAGCCTAAGGGGGTCAGCACATCAGCCCCAGCATTTT. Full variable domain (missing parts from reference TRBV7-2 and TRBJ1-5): GAGVSQSPSNKVTEKGKDVELRCDPISGHTALYWYRQSLGQGLEFLIYFQGNSAPDKSGLPSDRFSAERTGGSVSTLTIQRTQQEDSAVYLCASSLRGSAHQPQHFGDGTRLSIL.

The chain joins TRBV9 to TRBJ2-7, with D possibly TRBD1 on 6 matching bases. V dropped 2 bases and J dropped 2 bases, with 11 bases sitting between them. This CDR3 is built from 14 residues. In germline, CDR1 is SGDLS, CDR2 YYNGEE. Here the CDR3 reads CASSVDRNPYEQYF. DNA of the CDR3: TGTGCCAGCAGCGTTGACAGGAACCCCTACGAGCAGTACTTC. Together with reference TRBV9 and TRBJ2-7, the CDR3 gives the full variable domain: DSGVTQTPKHLITATGQRVTLRCSPRSGDLSVYWYQQSLDQGLQFLIQYYNGEERAKGNILERFSAQQFPDLHSELNLSSLELGDSALYFCASSVDRNPYEQYFGPGTRLTVT.

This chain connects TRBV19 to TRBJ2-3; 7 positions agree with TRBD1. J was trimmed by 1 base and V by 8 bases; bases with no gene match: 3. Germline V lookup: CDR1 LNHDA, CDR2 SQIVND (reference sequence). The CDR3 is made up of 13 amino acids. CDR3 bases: TGTGCCAGTGGGACAGCTGGCACAGATACGCAGTATTTT. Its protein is CASGTAGTDTQYF.

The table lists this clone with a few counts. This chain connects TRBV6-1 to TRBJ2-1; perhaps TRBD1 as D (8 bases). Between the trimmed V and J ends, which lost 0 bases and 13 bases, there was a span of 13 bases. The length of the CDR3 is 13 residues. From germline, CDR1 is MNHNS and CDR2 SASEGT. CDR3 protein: CASSEAGGTGQFF. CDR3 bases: TGTGCCAGCAGTGAAGCGGGGGGGACAGGCCAGTTCTTC.

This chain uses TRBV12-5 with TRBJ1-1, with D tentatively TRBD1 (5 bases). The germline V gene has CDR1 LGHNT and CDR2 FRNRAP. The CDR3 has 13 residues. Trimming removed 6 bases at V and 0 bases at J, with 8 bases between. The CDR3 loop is CASGTTVNTEAFF. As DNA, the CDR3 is TGTGCTAGTGGAACGACAGTGAACACTGAAGCTTTCTTT.

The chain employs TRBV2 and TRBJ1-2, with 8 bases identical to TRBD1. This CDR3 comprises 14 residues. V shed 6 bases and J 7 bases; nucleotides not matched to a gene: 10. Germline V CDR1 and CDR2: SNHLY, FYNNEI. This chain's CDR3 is CASRATGGSSGYTF. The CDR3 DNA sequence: TGTGCCAGCAGGGCTACAGGGGGTAGTAGTGGCTACACCTTC.

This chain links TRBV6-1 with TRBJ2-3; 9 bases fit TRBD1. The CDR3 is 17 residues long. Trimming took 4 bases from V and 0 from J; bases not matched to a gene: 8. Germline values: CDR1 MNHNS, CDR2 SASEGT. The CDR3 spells CASSGRTGTGSTDTQYF. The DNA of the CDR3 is TGTGCCAGCAGTGGACGCACTGGGACAGGGAGCACAGATACGCAGTATTTT.

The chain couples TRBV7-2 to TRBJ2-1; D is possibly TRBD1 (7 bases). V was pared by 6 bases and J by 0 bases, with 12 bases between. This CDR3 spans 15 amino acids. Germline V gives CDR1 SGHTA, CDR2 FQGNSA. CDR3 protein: CASRQGGSSYNEQFF. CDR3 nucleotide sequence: TGTGCCAGCAGGCAGGGGGGAAGCTCCTACAATGAGCAGTTCTTC.

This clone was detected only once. CDR3 sequence (DNA): TGTGCCAGCAAGTCCCTAGGCAGCTCTGGAAACACCATATATTTT. The encoded protein is CASKSLGSSGNTIYF. This chain connects TRBV27 to TRBJ1-3, with no clear D. The CDR3 is 15 amino acids. CDR1 is MNHEY, CDR2 SMNVEV, per germline (reference sequence). The V end lost 7 bases, the J end lost 0 bases, and 13 bases lay between the germline ends.

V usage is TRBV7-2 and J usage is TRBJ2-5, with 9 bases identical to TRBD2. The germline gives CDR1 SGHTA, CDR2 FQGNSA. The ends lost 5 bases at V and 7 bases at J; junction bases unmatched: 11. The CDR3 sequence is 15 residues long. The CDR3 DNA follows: TGTGCCAGCAGCAAACTAGCGGGCCCCGCGGGGACCCAGTACTTC. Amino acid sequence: CASSKLAGPAGTQYF.

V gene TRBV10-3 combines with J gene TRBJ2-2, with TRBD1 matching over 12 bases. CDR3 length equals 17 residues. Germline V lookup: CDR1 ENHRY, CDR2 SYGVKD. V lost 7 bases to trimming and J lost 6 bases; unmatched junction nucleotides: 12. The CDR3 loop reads CAITKITGQGAPGELFF. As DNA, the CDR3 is TGTGCCATCACCAAGATTACGGGACAGGGGGCCCCCGGGGAGCTGTTTTTT.

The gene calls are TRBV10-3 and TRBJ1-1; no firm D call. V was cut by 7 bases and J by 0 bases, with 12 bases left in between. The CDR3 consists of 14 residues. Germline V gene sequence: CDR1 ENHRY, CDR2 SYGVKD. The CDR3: CAINVGGVNTEAFF. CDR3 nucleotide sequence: TGTGCCATCAACGTCGGAGGAGTGAACACTGAAGCTTTCTTT.

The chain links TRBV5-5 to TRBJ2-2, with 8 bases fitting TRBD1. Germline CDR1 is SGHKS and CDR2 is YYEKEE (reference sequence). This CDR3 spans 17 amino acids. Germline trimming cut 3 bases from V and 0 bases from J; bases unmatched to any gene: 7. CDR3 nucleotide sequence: TGTGCCAGCAGCTCTTTGCAGGGGGCTTCGAACACCGGGGAGCTGTTTTTT. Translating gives CASSSLQGASNTGELFF.

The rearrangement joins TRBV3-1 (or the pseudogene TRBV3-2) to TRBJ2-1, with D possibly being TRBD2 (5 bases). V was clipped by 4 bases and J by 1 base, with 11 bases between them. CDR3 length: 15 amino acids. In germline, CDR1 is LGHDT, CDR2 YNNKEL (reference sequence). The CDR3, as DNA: TGTGCCAGCAGCCGGACTTCGGGGTCCTACAATGAGCAGTTCTTC. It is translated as CASSRTSGSYNEQFF.

The CDR3 coding sequence is TGTGCCAGTAGTATTTTTGGAGGATACAATCAGCCCCAGCATTTT. It yields the protein CASSIFGGYNQPQHF. The rearrangement joins TRBV19 to TRBJ1-5, with D unresolved. V lost 3 bases and J lost 3, with 12 bases in between. Looked up from germline, CDR1 is LNHDA and CDR2 is SQIVND (reference sequence). The CDR3 sequence is 15 residues long.

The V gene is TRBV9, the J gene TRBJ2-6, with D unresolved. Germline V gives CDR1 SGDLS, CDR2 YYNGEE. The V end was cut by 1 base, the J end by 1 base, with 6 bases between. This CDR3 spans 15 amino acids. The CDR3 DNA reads TGTGCCAGCAGCGTATCGGGTTCTGGGGCCAACGTCCTGACTTTC. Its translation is CASSVSGSGANVLTF.

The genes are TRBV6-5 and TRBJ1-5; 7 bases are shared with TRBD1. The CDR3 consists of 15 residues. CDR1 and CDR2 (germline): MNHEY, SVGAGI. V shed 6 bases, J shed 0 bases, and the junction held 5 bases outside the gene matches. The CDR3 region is CASRDDRASNQPQHF. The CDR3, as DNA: TGTGCCAGCAGGGATGACAGGGCTAGCAATCAGCCCCAGCATTTT.